This TCR beta chain was profiled in a study of T cells after yellow fever vaccination. In TCRdb, the 5' RACE reads were re-called with MiXCR into one record per CDR3 protein. The table records 620,000 or so distinct CDR3 sequences, 17% of them present only once. Between the trimmed V and J ends, which lost 4 bases and 8 bases, there was a span of 15 bases. Germline CDR1 and CDR2: LNHDA and SQIVND (reference sequence). The CDR3 loop spans 14 amino acids. V gene TRBV19 combines with J gene TRBJ2-1; no reliable D call. The sequence was obtained from a man in his late teens or twenties who received the YFV17D yellow fever vaccine. The material sequenced was PBMCs, taken about 5 days after the first yellow fever vaccination. The DNA for the CDR3 is TGTGCCAGTAGTAAACGCGATGGTACTCATGAGCAGTTCTTC. Amino acid sequence: CASSKRDGTHEQFF.